This TCR beta chain is drawn from a study of T-cell memory formation after mild COVID-19. TCRdb passed the 5' RACE reads through MiXCR, listing each CDR3 protein once. This sample has 350,000 to 500,000 distinct CDR3 sequences; 20% to 30% occur once, and the top ten carry approximately 14%. The germline CDR1 and CDR2 sequences are SEHNR and FQNEAQ (reference sequence). CDR3 length: 12 amino acids. Trimming removed 2 bases at V and 8 bases at J, with 9 bases between. The chain is built from TRBV7-9 and TRBJ1-1; tentatively, D is TRBD1 (6 bases). This sequence originates from an adult woman who had mild COVID-19 (a few samples of this study predate the infection). Cell type and time point are not known. Sequenced: PBMCs or a T cell subset sorted from them (not recorded which). The CDR3 sequence is CASSLRGEEAFF. The CDR3 DNA is TGTGCCAGCAGCTTAAGGGGGGAAGAAGCTTTCTTT. Variable domain in full (rest from reference TRBV7-9 and TRBJ1-1): DTGVSQNPRHKITKRGQNVTFRCDPISEHNRLYWYRQTLGQGPEFLTYFQNEAQLEKSRLLSDRFSAERPKGSFSTLEIQRTEQGDSAMYLCASSLRGEEAFFGQGTRLTVV.